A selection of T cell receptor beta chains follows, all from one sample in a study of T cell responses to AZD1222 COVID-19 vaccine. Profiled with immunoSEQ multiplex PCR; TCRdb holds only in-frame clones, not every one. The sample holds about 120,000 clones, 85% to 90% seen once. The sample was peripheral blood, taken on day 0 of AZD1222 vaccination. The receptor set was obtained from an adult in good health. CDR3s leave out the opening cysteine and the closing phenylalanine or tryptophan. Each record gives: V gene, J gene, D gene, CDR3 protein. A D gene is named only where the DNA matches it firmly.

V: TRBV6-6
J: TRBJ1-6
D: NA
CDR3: ASSPKAPLLSSSYNSPLH

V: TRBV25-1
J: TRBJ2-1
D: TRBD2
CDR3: ASSEGGNEQF

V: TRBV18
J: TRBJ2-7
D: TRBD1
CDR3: ASSPGQGAPYEQY

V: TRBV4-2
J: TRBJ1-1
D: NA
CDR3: ASSQEGTSSGTSNTEAF

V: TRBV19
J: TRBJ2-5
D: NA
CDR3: ASSIWGQETQY

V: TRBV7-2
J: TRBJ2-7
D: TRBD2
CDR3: ASSLNSLAGVTYEQY

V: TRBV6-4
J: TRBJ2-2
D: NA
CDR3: ASSETYGAGELF

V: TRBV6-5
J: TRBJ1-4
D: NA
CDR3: ASSLRYNEKLF

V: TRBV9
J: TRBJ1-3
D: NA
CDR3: ASSQGTVPNTIY

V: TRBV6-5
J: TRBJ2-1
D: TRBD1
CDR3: ASRGQGYNEQF

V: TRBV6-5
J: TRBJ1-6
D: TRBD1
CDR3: ASRVAGQDNSPLH

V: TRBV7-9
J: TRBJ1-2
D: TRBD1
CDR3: ASSAGTGTNYGYT

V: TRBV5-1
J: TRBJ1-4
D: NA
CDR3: ASSETTTNEKLF

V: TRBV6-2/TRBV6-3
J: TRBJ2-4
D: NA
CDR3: ASSGLTRLAKNIQY

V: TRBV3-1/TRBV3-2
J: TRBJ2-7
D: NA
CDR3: ASSQDRFYEQY

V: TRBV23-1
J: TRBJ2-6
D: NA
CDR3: ASGAADSWPSGANVLT

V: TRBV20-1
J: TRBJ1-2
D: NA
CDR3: SASGQSYGYT

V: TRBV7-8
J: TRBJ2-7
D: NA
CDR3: ASSTDTAYEQY

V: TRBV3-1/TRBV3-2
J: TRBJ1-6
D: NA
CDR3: ASSPGNYNSPLH

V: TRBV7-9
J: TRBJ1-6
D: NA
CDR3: ASSLPGQVNSPLH

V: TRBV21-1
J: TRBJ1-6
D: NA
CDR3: ASSKLVAGTKDNSPLH

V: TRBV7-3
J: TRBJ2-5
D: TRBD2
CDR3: ASSSGLAGQETQY

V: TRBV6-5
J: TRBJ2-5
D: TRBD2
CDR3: ASSSSSGTRTVTQY

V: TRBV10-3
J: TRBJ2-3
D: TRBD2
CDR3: AISESGTRSSTDTQY

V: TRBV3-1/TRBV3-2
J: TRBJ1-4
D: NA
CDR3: ASSQYVDGPTNEKLF